One sample yielded the 10 T cell receptor beta chains listed below, sequenced in a study of blood T cell repertoires in COVID-19. Clones were sequenced by immunoSEQ multiplex PCR, and TCRdb holds only the in-frame ones, with some missing. Seen here are 83,000 or so clones, about four fifths observed once, and the top ten hold around 9.4%. Sequencing was carried out using peripheral blood. The receptor source for this set is a woman aged 80 or older with acute or convalescent COVID-19.

The V call is TRBV10-3, the J call TRBJ2-3; D is uncertain. The CDR3 runs to 13 residues. V dropped 2 bases and J dropped 1 base, with 4 bases sitting between them. Germline CDR1 and CDR2: ENHRY and SYGVKD. The CDR3 loop is CAISEVGTDTQYF. Here the CDR3 DNA reads TGTGCCATCAGTGAGGTAGGCACAGATACGCAGTATTTT.

The V gene is TRBV6-5, the J gene TRBJ1-3; TRBD1 matches 8 bases. Germline V gene sequence: CDR1 MNHEY, CDR2 SVGAGI. The CDR3 totals 14 residues. The V gene end was trimmed by 7 bases and the J gene end by 1 base; junction bases not matched to a gene: 3. The CDR3 sequence is CASTQGASGNTIYF. For the CDR3, the DNA is TGTGCCAGCACCCAGGGGGCGTCTGGAAACACCATATATTTT.

J is TRBJ2-3 and V is TRBV30, with TRBD1 matching over 9 bases. The ends lost 4 bases at V and 2 bases at J; junction bases unmatched: 10. The CDR3 is made up of 16 amino acids. In germline, CDR1 is GTSNPN, CDR2 SVGIG (reference sequence). CDR3 DNA sequence: TGTGCCTGGACCATGACAGGGGGGAGATTCACAGATACGCAGTATTTT. Translation: CAWTMTGGRFTDTQYF.

The rearrangement uses TRBV10-3 and TRBJ2-1, with TRBD1 matching 8 bases. The CDR3 totals 13 residues. CDR1 ENHRY and CDR2 SYGVKD come from the germline V gene. With V trimmed by 2 bases and J by 6 bases, 0 bases remained unmatched. CDR3 coding DNA: TGTGCCATCAGTGAGGGACAGGGCAATGAGCAGTTCTTC. It encodes CAISEGQGNEQFF.

The V gene is TRBV4-2, the J gene TRBJ2-3; possible D gene TRBD1, 5 bases. There are 15 residues in the CDR3. Trimming stripped 0 bases from V and 4 bases from J, with 11 bases between. Germline values: CDR1 LGHNA, CDR2 YNFKEQ. The CDR3 loop reads CASSQDRVSSDTQYF. For the CDR3, the DNA is TGTGCCAGCAGCCAAGACAGGGTTTCTTCAGATACGCAGTATTTT.

The chain couples TRBV6-5 to TRBJ2-1; 13 bases line up with TRBD2. Germline V gene data show CDR1 as MNHEY and CDR2 as SVGAGI. The V and J ends lost 6 bases and 9 bases, in that order; junction bases with no gene match: 8. The CDR3 is 15 residues long. The CDR3 DNA follows: TGTGCCAGCAGCGTCACTAGCGGGAGGGCCCCTGAGCAGTTCTTC. Its translation: CASSVTSGRAPEQFF.

CDR3 DNA sequence: TGTGCCAGCAGTCTGGGACTTATTGGAGATACGCAGTATTTT. Residues: CASSLGLIGDTQYF. The chain is built from TRBV28 and TRBJ2-3, with D possibly TRBD2 on 6 matching bases. The CDR3 contains 14 residues. V was shortened by 5 bases and J by 5 bases, with 14 bases between the two germline ends. Germline CDR1 reads MDHEN; CDR2 reads SYDVKM.

V usage is TRBV28 and J usage is TRBJ1-2, with 7 bases lining up with TRBD1. The germline V gene encodes CDR1 MDHEN and CDR2 SYDVKM. The CDR3 runs 16 residues. The trim removed 2 bases at V and 7 bases at J, leaving 13 bases unmatched. The CDR3, as DNA: TGTGCCAGCAGTTTACCCCCTCCCACAGGGGCTGGTGGCTACACCTTC. This codes for CASSLPPPTGAGGYTF.

This clone was seen only a few times. The V and J genes are TRBV10-2 and TRBJ1-5; the D is unclear. The length of the CDR3 is 14 residues. Germline V gene lookup returns CDR1 WSHSY and CDR2 SAAADI. V gave up 4 bases and J gave up 2 bases, with 9 bases separating them. In DNA form, the CDR3 reads TGCGCCAGCAGTGCGAGTACAGGCAATCAGCCCCAGCATTTT. It is translated as CASSASTGNQPQHF.

The chain joins TRBV24-1 to TRBJ2-7; a possible D gene is TRBD1 (6 bases). Trimming took off 2 bases at V and 12 bases at J, with 19 bases between the two ends. Germline V CDR1 and CDR2: KGHDR, SFDVKD. The CDR3 spans 14 residues. The CDR3 region is CATSDSTSGEAAYF. In nucleotides, the CDR3 is TGTGCCACCAGTGATTCGACATCAGGGGAAGCTGCGTACTTC.